The present TCR beta chain was sequenced within a study of response to subunit inactivated influenza vaccine. From the RT-PCR reads, TCRdb called clonotypes with MiXCR, one entry per CDR3 protein. The data contain 500,000 to 600,000 distinct CDR3 sequences, around 13% of them seen just once; the ten biggest clones take up 11%. This clonotype has just a few counts. The CDR3 runs 15 residues. CDR1 is MNHEY and CDR2 is SVGEGT in the germline V gene. Trimming cost V 9 bases and J 2 bases, with 20 bases left between them. The receptor was derived from a man in his fifties who received an inactivated influenza vaccine. The sample in question was PBMCs from blood, obtained roughly 13 days after vaccination. The chain links TRBV6-2 or TRBV6-3 to TRBJ2-7; tentatively, D is TRBD1 (6 bases). The CDR3 DNA sequence: TGTGCCAGTTGTACAGGGAAATCTCTACCCTACGAGCAGTACTTC. Translation gives CASCTGKSLPYEQYF.